This T cell receptor (beta chain) was sequenced in a study of cytotoxic CD8 clonotypes in ibrutinib-treated CLL. Depth targeted 1 in 200,000 to 1 in 1 million T cells, averaging roughly 9.3x coverage per clonotype. TCRdb's copy holds only in-frame clones and misses some; the assay was immunoSEQ multiplex PCR. The sample records about 15,000 clones, 55% to 65% being singletons. Overall study results and limits: Clonality went up at ibrutinib response and then declined back toward baseline at progression. Clonality correlated strongly with circulating CD8+ T cells and exceeded age-matched healthy donors at baseline.

For TCR beta libraries, about 2 micrograms of genomic DNA were obtained from cryopreserved PBMCs. Worth noting for this clone: Its antigen is unknown.

This TCR was sampled from a human donor with chronic lymphocytic leukemia. This material consisted of PBMCs, taken before ibrutinib treatment.

The DNA for the CDR3 is TGTGCCAGCATCAAAACCTCAAGCTCCTACAATGAGCAGTTCTTC. This codes for CASIKTSSSYNEQFF. The rearrangement links TRBV6-5 to TRBJ2-1; D not resolved. CDR1 MNHEY and CDR2 SVGAGI come from the germline V gene. V was trimmed by 7 bases and J by 0 bases, leaving 13 bases between them. There are 15 residues in the CDR3.